This T cell receptor (beta chain) is from a study of human T cells and chemical hapten exposure. Study-wide background: Patients' scalps got diphenylcyclopropenone weekly throughout the approximately 25-week study.

This clonotype was recorded a few times. Antigen specificity is unknown. Notes on the study in general: TCRs exceeding a frequency of 1 in 1000 stayed unchanged under DPC sensitization. Expanded TCRs grouped into significantly more large CDR3 similarity clusters than controls produced.

Unique molecular identifiers were attached to individual cDNA molecules within the library. A single record per CDR3 protein comes from TCRdb applying MiXCR to the reads. The sample contains about 3,500 distinct CDR3 sequences, around 48% of which appear only once. Treatment defined: therapeutic diphenylcyclopropenone sensitization with weekly scalp DPC. Germline assignment: CDR1 SNHLY and CDR2 FYNNEI. The CDR3 loop spans 17 amino acids. The ends lost 2 bases at V and 6 bases at J; junction bases unmatched: 15. The sequence was obtained from an adult with alopecia areata. Some clones in this sample may be carry-over from other donors' samples. This table probably holds off-target reads from a library built for another chain. Source: whole blood, taken before DPC sensitization or 2, 6, or about 24 weeks after (not recorded which). This chain links TRBV2 with TRBJ2-5; 7 bases map to TRBD2. The CDR3 DNA reads TGTGCCAGCAGTGAAATTTTGTACGGCGGGAGCGAGAAGACCCAGTACTTC. Encoded protein: CASSEILYGGSEKTQYF.